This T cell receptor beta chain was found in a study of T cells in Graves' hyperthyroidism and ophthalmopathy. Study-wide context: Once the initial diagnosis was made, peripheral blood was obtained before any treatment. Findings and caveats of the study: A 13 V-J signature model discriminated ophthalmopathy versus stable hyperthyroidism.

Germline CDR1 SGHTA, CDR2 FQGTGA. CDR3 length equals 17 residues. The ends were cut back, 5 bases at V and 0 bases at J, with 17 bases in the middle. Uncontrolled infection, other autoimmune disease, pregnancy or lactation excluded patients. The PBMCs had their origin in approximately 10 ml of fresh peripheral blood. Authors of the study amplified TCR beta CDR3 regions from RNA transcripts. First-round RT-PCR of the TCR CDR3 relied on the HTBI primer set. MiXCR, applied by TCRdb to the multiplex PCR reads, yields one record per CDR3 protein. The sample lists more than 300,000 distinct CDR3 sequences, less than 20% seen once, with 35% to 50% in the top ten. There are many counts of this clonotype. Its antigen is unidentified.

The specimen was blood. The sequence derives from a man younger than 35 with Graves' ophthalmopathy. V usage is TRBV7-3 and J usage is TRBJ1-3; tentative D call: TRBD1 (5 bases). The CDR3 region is CASSLGTQVNSGNTIYF. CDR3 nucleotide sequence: TGTGCCAGCAGCCTAGGGACTCAAGTCAACTCTGGAAACACCATATATTTT. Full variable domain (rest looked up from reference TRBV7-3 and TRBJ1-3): GAGVSQTPSNKVTEKGKYVELRCDPISGHTALYWYRQSLGQGPEFLIYFQGTGAADDSGLPNDRFFAVRPEGSVSTLKIQRTERGDSAVYLCASSLGTQVNSGNTIYFGEGSWLTVV.